This T cell receptor (beta chain) originates from a study of blood T cell repertoires in COVID-19. The study assigned cohorts using participant-reported clinical history. Donors in Cohort 3 who had recovered were those with two negative PCRs, healthcare professional clearance, or resolution of their symptoms. Using immunoSEQ multiplex PCR, the repertoire was profiled, and TCRdb retains in-frame clones only, with some absent. In the table there are under 150,000 clones, roughly four fifths of which are singletons. Germline-derived CDR1 and CDR2 are LNHNV and YYDKDF (reference sequence). The germline V and J ends were trimmed by 5 bases and 3 bases, with 14 bases remaining between them. The CDR3 has 15 amino acids.

The TCR sequence derives from a man aged 25-40 years who had recovered from COVID-19. The source material was PBMCs or T cells enriched from blood (not recorded which). This chain links TRBV15 with TRBJ1-5; possible D gene TRBD1, 5 bases. CDR3 coding DNA: TGTGCCACCAGCCTGGGGGGTTGGGACAATCAGCCCCAGCATTTT. This sequence encodes CATSLGGWDNQPQHF.